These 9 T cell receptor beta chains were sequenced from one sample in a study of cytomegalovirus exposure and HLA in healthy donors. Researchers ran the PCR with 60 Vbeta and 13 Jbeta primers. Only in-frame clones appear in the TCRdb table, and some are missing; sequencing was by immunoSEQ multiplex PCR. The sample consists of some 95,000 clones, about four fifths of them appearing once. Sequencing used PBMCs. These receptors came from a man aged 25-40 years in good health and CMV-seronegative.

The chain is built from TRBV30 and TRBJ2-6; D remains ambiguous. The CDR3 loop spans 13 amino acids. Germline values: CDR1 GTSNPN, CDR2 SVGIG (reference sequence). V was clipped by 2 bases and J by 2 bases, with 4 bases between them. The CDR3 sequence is CAWSYAGANVLTF. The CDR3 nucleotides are TGTGCCTGGAGTTATGCTGGGGCCAACGTCCTGACTTTC.

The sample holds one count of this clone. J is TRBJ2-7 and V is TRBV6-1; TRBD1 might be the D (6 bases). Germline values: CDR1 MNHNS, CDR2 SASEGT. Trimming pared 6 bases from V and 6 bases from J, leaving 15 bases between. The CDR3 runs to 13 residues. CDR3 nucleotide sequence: TGTGCCAGCAGCCTCGGACAGATTTCCGAGCAGTACTTC. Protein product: CASSLGQISEQYF.

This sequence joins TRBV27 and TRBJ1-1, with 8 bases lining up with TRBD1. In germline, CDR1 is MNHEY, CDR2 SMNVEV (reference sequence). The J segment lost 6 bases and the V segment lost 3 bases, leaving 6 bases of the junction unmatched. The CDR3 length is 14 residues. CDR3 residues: CASSFATGASEAFF. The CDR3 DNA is TGTGCCAGCAGTTTCGCGACAGGGGCGTCTGAAGCTTTCTTT.

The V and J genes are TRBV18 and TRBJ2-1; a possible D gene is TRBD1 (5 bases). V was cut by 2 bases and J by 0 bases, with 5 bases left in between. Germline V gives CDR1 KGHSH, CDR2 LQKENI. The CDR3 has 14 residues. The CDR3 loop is CASSPDSSYNEQFF. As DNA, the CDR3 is TGTGCCAGCTCACCAGACAGCTCCTACAATGAGCAGTTCTTC.

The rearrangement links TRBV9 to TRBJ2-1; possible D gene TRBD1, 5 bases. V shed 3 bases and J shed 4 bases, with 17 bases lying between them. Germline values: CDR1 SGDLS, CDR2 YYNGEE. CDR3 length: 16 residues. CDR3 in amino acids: CASSAAQTVFYNEQFF. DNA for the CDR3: TGTGCCAGCAGCGCTGCCCAGACAGTATTTTACAATGAGCAGTTCTTC.

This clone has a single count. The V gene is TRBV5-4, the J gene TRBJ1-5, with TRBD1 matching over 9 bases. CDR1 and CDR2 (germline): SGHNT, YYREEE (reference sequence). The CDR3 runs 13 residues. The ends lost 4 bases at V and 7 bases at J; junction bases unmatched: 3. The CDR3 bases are TGTGCCAGCAGCGGGGACAGGGACCAGCCCCAGCATTTT. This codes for CASSGDRDQPQHF.

The CDR3 DNA is TGTGCCAGCAGCGCCGACAGGGGAGGGAACGAGCAGTACTTC. It specifies CASSADRGGNEQYF. The chain links TRBV4-2 to TRBJ2-7, with D tentatively TRBD1 (8 bases). The germline CDR1 and CDR2 sequences are LGHNA and YNFKEQ. The CDR3 sequence is 14 residues long. V was trimmed by 5 bases and J by 5 bases, leaving 16 bases between them.

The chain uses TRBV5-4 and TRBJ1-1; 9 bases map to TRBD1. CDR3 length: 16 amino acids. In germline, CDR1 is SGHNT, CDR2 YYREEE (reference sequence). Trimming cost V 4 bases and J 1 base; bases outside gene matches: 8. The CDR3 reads CASSRPGTGWNTEAFF. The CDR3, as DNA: TGTGCCAGCAGCCGTCCCGGGACAGGGTGGAACACTGAAGCTTTCTTT.

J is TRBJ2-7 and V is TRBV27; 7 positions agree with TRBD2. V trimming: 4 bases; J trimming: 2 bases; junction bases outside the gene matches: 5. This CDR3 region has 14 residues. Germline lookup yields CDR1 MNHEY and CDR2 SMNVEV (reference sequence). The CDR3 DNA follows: TGTGCCAGCAGTTCCCCTGGACTAGCCTACGAGCAGTACTTC. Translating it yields CASSSPGLAYEQYF.